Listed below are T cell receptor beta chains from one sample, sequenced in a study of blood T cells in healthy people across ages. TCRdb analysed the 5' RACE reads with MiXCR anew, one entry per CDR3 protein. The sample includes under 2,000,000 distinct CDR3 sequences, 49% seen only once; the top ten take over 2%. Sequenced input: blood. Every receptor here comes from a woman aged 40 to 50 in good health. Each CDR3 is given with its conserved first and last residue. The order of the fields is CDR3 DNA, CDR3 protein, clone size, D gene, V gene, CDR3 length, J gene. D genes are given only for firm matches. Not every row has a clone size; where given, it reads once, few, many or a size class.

TGTGCCAGCAACGACCCGGGACAGATTATTTACGAGCAGTACTTC,CASNDPGQIIYEQYF,NA,TRBD1,TRBV6-2/TRBV6-3,15,TRBJ2-7
TGCAGTGCTAGAGAACGGGAGACCCAGTACTTC,CSARERETQYF,few,NA,TRBV20-1,11,TRBJ2-5
TGTGCCACCAGACCGACAGGTAGCTTTAATCAGCCCCAGCATTTT,CATRPTGSFNQPQHF,NA,NA,TRBV15,15,TRBJ1-5
TGCAGCGCTGCGGCACAGGTGGAGACCCAGTACTTC,CSAAAQVETQYF,few,NA,TRBV29-1,12,TRBJ2-5
TGCGCCAGCAGCCAAGACATAACGGATTACTCCTACGAGCAGTACTTC,CASSQDITDYSYEQYF,NA,NA,TRBV4-3,16,TRBJ2-7
TGCGCCAGCAGCCAAGAGTCAGGGCCAAACATTCAGTACTTC,CASSQESGPNIQYF,NA,NA,TRBV4-1,14,TRBJ2-4
TGTGCCAGCAGTTTCTCAGGACAGGGACCCTATGGTTACACCTTC,CASSFSGQGPYGYTF,NA,TRBD1,TRBV12-3/TRBV12-4,15,TRBJ1-2
TGCAGTGAGGGTAGCACAGATACGCAGTATTTT,CSEGSTDTQYF,few,NA,TRBV20-1,11,TRBJ2-3
TGTGCCAGCAGCTTAGGTGTCGTGGTAACTTACGAGCAGTACTTC,CASSLGVVVTYEQYF,few,NA,TRBV7-2,15,TRBJ2-7
TGCAGTGCTGGCCTGGCAGGGGAGGCAGATACGCAGTATTTT,CSAGLAGEADTQYF,NA,NA,TRBV20-1,14,TRBJ2-3
TGTGCCAGCAGCTCTACCGGGACCCTAGGGACCCAGTACTTC,CASSSTGTLGTQYF,NA,NA,TRBV5-6,14,TRBJ2-5
TGTGCCAGCAGCTTTAGGGATTCCCACAATGAGCAGTTCTTC,CASSFRDSHNEQFF,few,NA,TRBV7-3,14,TRBJ2-1
TGTGCCAGCAGCGTAGCGGGGAGAGGTCTAAATGAGCAGTTCTTC,CASSVAGRGLNEQFF,few,NA,TRBV9,15,TRBJ2-1
TGTGCCAGCAGTCCACCCGGACAGGGGCCACGGGAGACCCAGTACTTC,CASSPPGQGPRETQYF,NA,TRBD1,TRBV6-2/TRBV6-3,16,TRBJ2-5
TGTGCCAGCAGCTCCAACCGCGGGACTAGCGGGTACAATGAGCAGTTCTTC,CASSSNRGTSGYNEQFF,NA,TRBD2,TRBV7-2,17,TRBJ2-1
TGTGCCAGCAGCTTAGCGGGGACGGTGAGCTCCTACAATGAGCAGTTCTTC,CASSLAGTVSSYNEQFF,few,NA,TRBV7-9,17,TRBJ2-1
TGTGCCAGCAGTTTCGTCCAGAACACAGATACGCAGTATTTT,CASSFVQNTDTQYF,NA,NA,TRBV12-3/TRBV12-4,14,TRBJ2-3
TGCAGTGCCGCGGAGGGGTCTCACTATAATTCACCCCTCCACTTT,CSAAEGSHYNSPLHF,NA,NA,TRBV20-1,15,TRBJ1-6
TGCGCCAGCATTCGAGACACGGGCGGCACAGATACGCAGTATTTT,CASIRDTGGTDTQYF,NA,NA,TRBV5-1,15,TRBJ2-3
TGTGCCAGCAGGGGAACAGGGGGGACGAATCAGCCCCAGCATTTT,CASRGTGGTNQPQHF,NA,TRBD1,TRBV6-6,15,TRBJ1-5
TGTGCCAGCAGCTTAGTGGGACAGGGGGGATCGCTGGATACGCAGTATTTT,CASSLVGQGGSLDTQYF,NA,TRBD1,TRBV7-6,17,TRBJ2-3
TGTGCCAGCAGCTTATTGGGGGGGCTCAACGAGCAGTACTTC,CASSLLGGLNEQYF,NA,NA,TRBV7-9,14,TRBJ2-7
TGTGCCACCAGTGGAGGGACAGGGGTTGGGGAGCAGTACTTC,CATSGGTGVGEQYF,NA,TRBD1,TRBV24-1,14,TRBJ2-7
TGTGCCAGCAGCCGAAAAAGGACAGGGGGCTACGAGCAGTACTTC,CASSRKRTGGYEQYF,NA,TRBD1,TRBV27,15,TRBJ2-7
TGTGCCAGCAGCTTTACGACTCGCTACGAGCAGTACTTC,CASSFTTRYEQYF,NA,NA,TRBV12-1,13,TRBJ2-7
TGTGCCAGCACCTTTCTCTCTAACTACAATGAGCAGTTCTTC,CASTFLSNYNEQFF,NA,NA,TRBV7-2,14,TRBJ2-1
TGTGCCAGCAGCTTAGACGGGGTGAACCAAGAGACCCAGTACTTC,CASSLDGVNQETQYF,NA,NA,TRBV7-2,15,TRBJ2-5
TGTGCCAGCAGTTACATATGGACAGGGAGCTCCTACAATGAGCAGTTCTTC,CASSYIWTGSSYNEQFF,NA,TRBD1,TRBV6-6,17,TRBJ2-1
TGCGCCAGCAGAGACGGGGGTGGGGCCTACAATGAGCAGTTCTTC,CASRDGGGAYNEQFF,once,NA,TRBV5-1,15,TRBJ2-1
TGTGCCAGCAGTTATCGACAGGAGCTCCACCCCTATAATTCACCCCTCCACTTT,CASSYRQELHPYNSPLHF,NA,NA,TRBV5-5,18,TRBJ1-6
TGTGCCAGCAGCTTAGCTGGTAGCGGGGAGCTGTTTTTT,CASSLAGSGELFF,NA,NA,TRBV7-2,13,TRBJ2-2
TGTGCCAGCAGCCCGGTGGGGACAGGGGTGGCAGATACGCAGTATTTT,CASSPVGTGVADTQYF,NA,TRBD1,TRBV5-4,16,TRBJ2-3
TGTGCCACCCTAGCGGGGGGGCTTGATGAGCAGTACTTC,CATLAGGLDEQYF,NA,TRBD2,TRBV6-6,13,TRBJ2-7
TGTGCCAGCAGCCAAGTACAGGGCTATGGCTACACCTTC,CASSQVQGYGYTF,many,NA,TRBV14,13,TRBJ1-2
TGTGCCAGCAGCCGCGGAGGGGGCGGAGAGACCCAGTACTTC,CASSRGGGGETQYF,few,NA,TRBV7-9,14,TRBJ2-5
TGTGCCAGCAGCGCTACAGCTTACTCTGGGGCCAACGTCCTGACTTTC,CASSATAYSGANVLTF,NA,NA,TRBV9,16,TRBJ2-6
TGTGCCAGCAGCCAGGAACCCCAAGAGACCCAGTACTTC,CASSQEPQETQYF,few,NA,TRBV3-1,13,TRBJ2-5
TGTGCCATCAGTGAGGACAGGGCCCGAGAGACCCAGTACTTC,CAISEDRARETQYF,NA,TRBD1,TRBV10-3,14,TRBJ2-5
TGTGCCAGCAGTCTTGAGGATTGGCGAGACACCGGGGAGCTGTTTTTT,CASSLEDWRDTGELFF,NA,NA,TRBV28,16,TRBJ2-2
TGTGCCAGCAGTGCTGTTTGGGTTGGACTAGCGGGGGGTTCAGATACGCAGTATTTT,CASSAVWVGLAGGSDTQYF,NA,TRBD2,TRBV6-1,19,TRBJ2-3
TGCAGTGCTAGGCCTTCCCACAGGGACTATGGCTACACCTTC,CSARPSHRDYGYTF,few,NA,TRBV20-1,14,TRBJ1-2
TGCGCCAGCAGCTTGGAAGGGGTACGTCAAGAGACCCAGTACTTC,CASSLEGVRQETQYF,few,NA,TRBV5-1,15,TRBJ2-5
TGTGCCAGCACCCAAGGAGACCCGAGAGACCTTAGCAATCAGCCCCAGCATTTT,CASTQGDPRDLSNQPQHF,NA,NA,TRBV16,18,TRBJ1-5
TGTGCCAGCAGTTCCCCGAGCAGGGGGCGGTACGAGCAGTACTTC,CASSSPSRGRYEQYF,NA,TRBD1,TRBV28,15,TRBJ2-7
TGCAGCGTTGTTATTAGCTCCTACAATGAGCAGTTCTTC,CSVVISSYNEQFF,few,NA,TRBV29-1,13,TRBJ2-1
TGTGCCAGCAGCCAACCCTCTACAGGGGGGTACAATGAGCAGTTCTTC,CASSQPSTGGYNEQFF,many,TRBD1,TRBV7-9,16,TRBJ2-1
TGTGCCAGCAGCCAGCTTCCTAGCGGGGGTAACAATGAGCAGTTCTTC,CASSQLPSGGNNEQFF,NA,TRBD2,TRBV3-1,16,TRBJ2-1